This TCR beta chain is from a study of T cell changes during pregnancy in multiple sclerosis. Assay used: immunoSEQ multiplex PCR; TCRdb lists only in-frame clones, some missing. The repertoire holds some 40,000 clones, around 89% seen once, with 0.57% in the top ten. This material consisted of CD4+ T cells from peripheral blood mononuclear cells, taken in the second trimester of pregnancy. The sequence derives from a female donor with multiple sclerosis, enrolled in a pregnancy study.

The DNA for the CDR3 is TGTGCCAGCAGTTACTCGGGACAAAACAATGAGCAGTTCTTC. Encoded protein: CASSYSGQNNEQFF. This chain links TRBV6-6 with TRBJ2-1; D is perhaps TRBD1 (6 bases). This CDR3 contains 14 residues. CDR1 is MNHNY, CDR2 SVGAGI, per germline (reference sequence). V was pared by 0 bases and J by 5 bases, with 8 bases between.